These 10 T cell receptor beta chains were all obtained from the same sample, sequenced in a study of blood T cells in healthy people across ages. Through a sample-barcoded 5' primer and a J-beta primer mix, a second PCR was run for roughly 6 to 11 cycles. TCRdb processed the 5' RACE reads anew with MiXCR; each CDR3 protein has one entry. Of fewer than 650,000 distinct CDR3 sequences in the sample, around 27% were seen once. The sample was also reused in another study, on T cells of mothers and their children.

The sample comprised blood. All receptors come from a boy younger than 10 in good health.

A word on this clonotype: An end of the junction differs from the germline gene, which may be a read error. This chain connects TRBV30 to TRBJ1-3; a weak D match, TRBD1 (6 bases). Germline V CDR1 and CDR2: GTSNPN, SVGIG (reference sequence). The CDR3 is made up of 14 amino acids. The CDR3, as DNA: TGCGCCTACCAGGGGCCAACCTCTGGAAACACCATATATTTT. Its translation is CAYQGPTSGNTIYF.

The chain recombines TRBV12-3 or TRBV12-4 with TRBJ2-5; D is possibly TRBD2 (5 bases). Trimming shortened V by 4 bases and J by 1 base, and 10 bases separated the two germline ends. The CDR3 loop spans 14 amino acids. CDR3 residues: CASSSASSQETQYF. CDR3 DNA: TGTGCCAGCAGTTCGGCTAGCAGCCAAGAGACCCAGTACTTC.

This clonotype was detected only a few times. The chain employs TRBV6-5 and TRBJ2-7; 9 bases fit TRBD1. The trim removed 4 bases at V and 10 bases at J, leaving 8 bases unmatched. CDR1 and CDR2 from the germline V gene are MNHEY and SVGAGI. The CDR3 sequence is 13 residues long. CDR3 loop: CASSFAQGAHQYF. As DNA, the CDR3 is TGTGCCAGCAGTTTTGCACAGGGGGCGCATCAGTACTTC.

This clonotype came up a few times. The chain has TRBV20-1 and TRBJ2-7, with 10 nucleotides matching TRBD2. The J call may not be correct, given that the DNA end is closer to TRBJ2-5. The V gene's germline CDR1 is DFQATT and CDR2 SNEGSKA (reference sequence). The CDR3 spans 13 residues. CDR3 protein: CSPISGGSETQYF. The CDR3 region has the DNA TGCAGCCCAATTAGCGGGGGGAGTGAGACCCAGTACTTC.

As to this clonotype: A clone one base away is much larger, so this may be a read error. This rearrangement joins TRBV2 to TRBJ2-3; the D gene could be TRBD1 or TRBD2 (5 bases each). Germline V gives CDR1 SNHLY, CDR2 FYNNEI. The CDR3 has 13 residues. The CDR3 DNA reads as TGTGCCAGCAGCAGGGACGGCGGAGATACGCATTATTTT. Its protein is CASSRDGGDTHYF.

This clonotype occurred a few times. This chain uses TRBV27 with TRBJ2-7, with D unclear. V lost 3 bases, J lost 5 bases, and 11 bases lay in between. Germline loops: CDR1 MNHEY, CDR2 SMNVEV (reference sequence). The CDR3 is 13 amino acids. CDR3 in amino acids: CASSFGSWNEQYF. The DNA of the CDR3 is TGTGCCAGCAGTTTCGGTAGTTGGAACGAGCAGTACTTC.

The V and J genes are TRBV4-1 and TRBJ1-2; D ambiguous. Deletions cut 1 base from V and 6 bases from J, with 9 bases between. The V gene's germline CDR1 is MGHRA and CDR2 YSYEKL. The CDR3 totals 13 residues. CDR3 protein: CASSQGPRDGYTF. CDR3 DNA sequence: TGCGCCAGCAGCCAAGGGCCCCGGGATGGCTACACCTTC.

Many counts were recorded for this clonotype. V usage is TRBV7-6 and J usage is TRBJ2-5; D gene unclear. Near its end, the DNA agrees better with TRBJ2-7, so the J call may be wrong. The CDR3 runs 12 residues. CDR1 is SGHVS and CDR2 is FNYEAQ in the germline V gene. CDR3 in DNA: TGTGCCAGCAGCTTATACAGTGACGAGCAGTACTTC. Its protein is CASSLYSDEQYF.

This clonotype was seen a handful of times. This chain links TRBV12-3 or TRBV12-4 with TRBJ2-5; D unclear. The J call may be in error: the DNA end matches TRBJ2-1 better. CDR3 length: 13 residues. DNA of the CDR3: TGTGCCAGCAGTTTAGCCCCTCTCAATGAGCAGTTCTTC. Its protein is CASSLAPLNEQFF.

This chain uses TRBV15 with TRBJ2-3, with 16 nucleotides matching TRBD2. The CDR3 runs 19 residues. The J segment lost 5 bases and the V segment lost 2 bases, leaving 10 bases of the junction unmatched. CDR1 is LNHNV, CDR2 YYDKDF, per germline (reference sequence). The CDR3 protein is CATSRHQPGLAGGRDTQYF. The DNA for the CDR3 is TGTGCCACCAGCAGACATCAACCGGGACTAGCGGGGGGGCGAGATACGCAGTATTTT.